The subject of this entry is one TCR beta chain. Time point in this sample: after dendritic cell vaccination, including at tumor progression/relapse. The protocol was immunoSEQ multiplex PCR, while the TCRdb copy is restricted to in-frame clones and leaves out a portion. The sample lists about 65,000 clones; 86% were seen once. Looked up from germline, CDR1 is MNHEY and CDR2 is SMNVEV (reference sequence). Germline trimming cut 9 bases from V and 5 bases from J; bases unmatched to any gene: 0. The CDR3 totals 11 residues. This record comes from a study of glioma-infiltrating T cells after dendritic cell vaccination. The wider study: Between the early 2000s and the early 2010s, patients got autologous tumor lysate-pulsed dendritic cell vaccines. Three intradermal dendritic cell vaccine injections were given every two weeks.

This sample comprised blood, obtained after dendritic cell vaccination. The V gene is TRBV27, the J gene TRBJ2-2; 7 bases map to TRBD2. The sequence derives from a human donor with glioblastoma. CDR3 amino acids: CARRGTGELFF. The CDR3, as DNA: TGTGCCAGGCGGGGGACCGGGGAGCTGTTTTTT.